The 29 T cell receptor beta chains below come from one sample, sequenced in a study of response to subunit inactivated influenza vaccine (dated by TCRdb to the late 2010s). Library preparation employed RT-PCR. This sample was sequenced with an Illumina HiSeq 2500. TCRdb reran the public reads through fastp at Q25 and MiXCR, keeping productive beta chains. Rows merge per CDR3 protein into single entries with the most common DNA and genes. Present in this sample are hundreds of thousands of distinct CDR3 sequences, approximately 13% of which were seen just once. The ten largest clones take up around 13% of the sample. The time point label of this sample denotes: 45 days after influenza vaccine administration. This material consisted of PBMCs from blood, taken 35 to 45 days after vaccination. The origin of the receptors is a man aged 45 to 65 who received an inactivated influenza vaccine. Donor details come from another sample of the same person, matched by shared clones.

This clonotype came up a few times. V usage is TRBV6-5 and J usage is TRBJ2-2; 7 nucleotides line up with TRBD1. This CDR3 has 19 residues. The germline V gene encodes CDR1 MNHEY and CDR2 SVGAGI. V shed 0 bases, J shed 0 bases, and the junction held 10 bases outside the gene matches. The CDR3 coding sequence is TGTGCCAGCAGTTACTCGATATCCCCAGGGGGACCGAACACCGGGGAGCTGTTTTTT. This translates into CASSYSISPGGPNTGELFF.

This clonotype was counted a few times. The V and J genes are TRBV7-2 and TRBJ2-1; 11 nucleotides agree with TRBD1. The CDR3 totals 15 residues. J lost 5 bases, V lost 4 bases, and 4 bases had no gene match. Per germline, CDR1 SGHTA and CDR2 FQGNSA. CDR3 DNA sequence: TGTGCCAGCAGCTGGGACAGGGGGAGCCACAATGAGCAGTTCTTC. Amino acids: CASSWDRGSHNEQFF.

In its sample, this clonotype was seen a few times. The gene calls are TRBV29-1 and TRBJ2-7; D perhaps matches TRBD1 (6 bases). V lost 1 base to trimming and J lost 4 bases, with 11 bases between them. CDR3 length: 13 amino acids. Germline V gene sequence: CDR1 SQVTM, CDR2 ANQGSEA. In nucleotides, the CDR3 is TGCAGCGTTGAAGGGTCAGGGGTTTACGAGCAGTACTTC. Translation: CSVEGSGVYEQYF.

To note about this clonotype: A much larger clone is a single base away; this may be a read error. V and J are TRBV9 and TRBJ2-3, with 8 bases lining up with TRBD1. The CDR3 is 15 amino acids. The germline V gene has CDR1 SGDLS and CDR2 YYNGEE. CDR3 loop: CASRGGQERTATQYF. For the CDR3, the DNA is TGTGCCAGCAGGGGGGGACAGGAACGCACAGCTACGCAGTATTTT.

This clonotype was seen only a few times. V usage is TRBV7-8 and J usage is TRBJ1-1, with a tentative D call TRBD1 (6 bases). V dropped 5 bases and J dropped 0 bases, with 19 bases sitting between them. The germline V gene has CDR1 SGHVS and CDR2 FQNEAQ. This CDR3 has 17 amino acids. The CDR3 is CASSPRWGPTLNTEAFF. CDR3 bases: TGTGCCAGCAGCCCCCGGTGGGGGCCAACCCTGAACACTGAAGCTTTCTTT.

The chain employs TRBV12-3 or TRBV12-4 and TRBJ2-1; TRBD2 agrees at 7 bases. The length of the CDR3 is 14 residues. The junction had 11 bases not matched to a gene; V was cut back by 8 bases and J by 7 bases. The CDR3 region has the DNA TGTGCCAGCGGGTTGAGTGGCGGGGGAAATGAGCAGTTCTTC. It encodes CASGLSGGGNEQFF.

The V gene is TRBV20-1, the J gene TRBJ2-2, with D perhaps being TRBD1 or TRBD2 (5 bases each). Looked up from germline, CDR1 is DFQATT and CDR2 is SNEGSKA (reference sequence). Trimming left V 2 bases short and J 6 bases short, with 10 bases between. The CDR3 loop spans 13 amino acids. The CDR3 DNA follows: TGCAGTGCTAGACCCCGGGGCTCCGGGGAGCTGTTTTTT. It codes for CSARPRGSGELFF.

This clonotype was counted ten times or more. CDR3: CASSLGQVNTEAFF. CDR3 bases: TGTGCCAGCAGCTTAGGACAGGTGAACACTGAAGCTTTCTTT. This rearrangement joins TRBV7-9 to TRBJ1-1; a possible D gene is TRBD1 (6 bases). The CDR3 extends over 14 amino acids. V lost 1 base and J lost 0, with 6 bases in between. The germline V gene encodes CDR1 SEHNR and CDR2 FQNEAQ (reference sequence). Filled out from reference TRBV7-9 and TRBJ1-1, the complete variable domain reads DTGVSQNPRHKITKRGQNVTFRCDPISEHNRLYWYRQTLGQGPEFLTYFQNEAQLEKSRLLSDRFSAERPKGSFSTLEIQRTEQGDSAMYLCASSLGQVNTEAFFGQGTRLTVV.

This sequence joins TRBV28 and TRBJ2-2; TRBD1 might be the D (6 bases). Per the germline V gene, CDR1 is MDHEN and CDR2 is SYDVKM. There are 14 residues in the CDR3. V lost 8 bases to trimming and J lost 7 bases, with 17 bases between them. CDR3 amino acids: CASGYRAMVGELFF. The CDR3 DNA sequence: TGTGCCAGCGGCTACAGGGCAATGGTCGGGGAGCTGTTTTTT.

This clonotype was counted between two and nine times. The chain links TRBV7-9 to TRBJ2-7; D not resolved. The CDR3 is made up of 14 amino acids. Germline V lookup: CDR1 SEHNR, CDR2 FQNEAQ (reference sequence). The V end was cut by 1 base, the J end by 2 bases, with 9 bases between. CDR3: CASSLGTHTYEQYF. CDR3 in DNA: TGTGCCAGCAGCTTAGGAACTCATACCTACGAGCAGTACTTC. The full variable domain, its missing parts supplied by reference TRBV7-9 and TRBJ2-7, is DTGVSQNPRHKITKRGQNVTFRCDPISEHNRLYWYRQTLGQGPEFLTYFQNEAQLEKSRLLSDRFSAERPKGSFSTLEIQRTEQGDSAMYLCASSLGTHTYEQYFGPGTRLTVT.

This clonotype showed up just a few times. The DNA of the CDR3 is TGTGCCATCAGTGAGTCAAATCAGCCCCAGCATTTT. Translated: CAISESNQPQHF. This chain connects TRBV10-3 to TRBJ1-5; D is unclear. The CDR3 is made up of 12 amino acids. Trimming removed 0 bases at V and 4 bases at J, with 1 base between. CDR1 is ENHRY, CDR2 SYGVKD, per germline.

The chain has TRBV6-1 and TRBJ2-4, with 8 bases that match TRBD2. Germline V gene data show CDR1 as MNHNS and CDR2 as SASEGT. The V and J ends lost 5 bases and 3 bases, in that order; junction bases with no gene match: 3. The CDR3 contains 14 residues. The CDR3 DNA is TGTGCCAGCAGTACGGGACTAGACAAAAACATTCAGTACTTC. This codes for CASSTGLDKNIQYF.

This chain uses TRBV6-2 or TRBV6-3 with TRBJ1-2, with unresolved D. With 2 bases removed from V and 0 bases from J, the gap between germline ends came to 7 bases. Germline CDR1 reads MNHEY; CDR2 reads SVGEGT. The CDR3 extends over 14 amino acids. In DNA, the CDR3 is TGTGCCAGCAGTTACGGCAGAACTAACTATGGCTACACCTTC. This encodes CASSYGRTNYGYTF.

This clonotype was seen repeatedly, ten times or more. The chain combines TRBV9 with TRBJ1-4; possible D gene TRBD1, 5 bases. Germline V gene lookup returns CDR1 SGDLS and CDR2 YYNGEE. Trimming took 3 bases from V and 0 from J, leaving 12 bases between them. There are 16 residues in the CDR3. CDR3 loop: CASSDDSGATNEKLFF. In DNA form, the CDR3 reads TGTGCCAGCAGCGACGACAGCGGAGCAACTAATGAAAAACTGTTTTTT.

This clonotype was counted only a few times. The rearrangement links TRBV5-1 to TRBJ2-3; D may be TRBD2 (5 bases). In germline, CDR1 is SGHRS, CDR2 YFSETQ. V lost 1 base to trimming and J lost 6 bases, with 15 bases between them. This CDR3 has 15 residues. Here the CDR3 DNA reads TGCGCCAGCAGCTTGACTAGTAAGTGGGTGGATACGCAGTATTTT. The encoded protein is CASSLTSKWVDTQYF.

This clonotype was seen only a few times. V usage is TRBV20-1 and J usage is TRBJ2-7; TRBD1 might be the D (6 bases). V was cut by 6 bases and J by 2 bases, with 14 bases left in between. There are 13 residues in the CDR3. Germline-derived CDR1 and CDR2 are DFQATT and SNEGSKA (reference sequence). The CDR3 spells CSATDRFPYEQYF. The CDR3 bases are TGCAGTGCAACCGACAGGTTCCCCTACGAGCAGTACTTC.

This sequence joins TRBV12-3 or TRBV12-4 and TRBJ2-4, with 8 bases identical to TRBD1. The V and J ends lost 6 bases and 6 bases, in that order; junction bases with no gene match: 4. The CDR3 is made up of 13 amino acids. The CDR3 DNA is TGTGCCAGCAGAATAGGGACAGGAAACATTCAGTACTTC. It yields the protein CASRIGTGNIQYF.

J is TRBJ1-1 and V is TRBV5-1; D ambiguous. Per the germline V gene, CDR1 is SGHRS and CDR2 is YFSETQ. The CDR3 spans 14 residues. V was shortened by 0 bases and J by 3 bases, with 9 bases between the two germline ends. The CDR3 nucleotides read TGCGCCAGCAGCTTGGGGGTGAAGGACACTGAAGCTTTCTTT. Translating it yields CASSLGVKDTEAFF.

The chain employs TRBV12-3 or TRBV12-4 and TRBJ1-4, with D possibly being TRBD1 (5 bases). Trimming shortened V by 5 bases and J by 8 bases, and 18 bases separated the two germline ends. The CDR3 has 15 residues. The CDR3 bases are TGTGCCAGCAGTCAAGGCCTGACAGAAGCAGAAAAACTGTTTTTT. Translation gives CASSQGLTEAEKLFF.

The V call is TRBV6-1, the J call TRBJ2-1, with D possibly matching TRBD1 (5 bases). The CDR3 sequence is 14 residues long. V dropped 5 bases and J dropped 4 bases, with 12 bases sitting between them. Germline values: CDR1 MNHNS, CDR2 SASEGT. CDR3 sequence (DNA): TGTGCCAGCAGTCGGCTACAGGTTTACAATGAGCAGTTCTTC. Translation gives CASSRLQVYNEQFF.

The genes are TRBV24-1 and TRBJ2-6; D may match TRBD1 or TRBD2 (6 bases each). CDR1 and CDR2 (germline): KGHDR, SFDVKD. The CDR3 is 17 amino acids. The V end lost 9 bases, the J end lost 4 bases, and 21 bases lay between the germline ends. The CDR3 sequence: CATASGQGRSGANVLTF. The CDR3 DNA is TGTGCCACCGCCTCGGGACAAGGGAGGTCAGGGGCCAACGTCCTGACTTTC.

The chain recombines TRBV19 with TRBJ2-1, with 8 bases aligning to TRBD2. The V gene end was trimmed by 9 bases and the J gene end by 0 bases; junction bases not matched to a gene: 7. The CDR3 runs to 15 residues. CDR1 LNHDA and CDR2 SQIVND come from the germline V gene (reference sequence). CDR3: CASKPRGDSYNEQFF. The CDR3 DNA follows: TGTGCCAGCAAGCCGCGGGGGGACTCCTACAATGAGCAGTTCTTC. Together with reference TRBV19 and TRBJ2-1, the CDR3 gives the full variable domain: DGGITQSPKYLFRKEGQNVTLSCEQNLNHDAMYWYRQDPGQGLRLIYYSQIVNDFQKGDIAEGYSVSREKKESFPLTVTSAQKNPTAFYLCASKPRGDSYNEQFFGPGTRLTVL.

This chain connects TRBV11-2 to TRBJ2-5, with 8 bases matching TRBD1. Germline V gene data show CDR1 as SGHAT and CDR2 as FQNNGV. The length of the CDR3 is 13 residues. The V gene end was trimmed by 5 bases and the J gene end by 5 bases; junction bases not matched to a gene: 4. CDR3 coding DNA: TGTGCCAGCAGCAAGACAGGGGCCGAGACCCAGTACTTC. It yields the protein CASSKTGAETQYF. Drawing the rest from reference TRBV11-2 and TRBJ2-5, the complete variable domain is EAGVAQSPRYKIIEKRQSVAFWCNPISGHATLYWYQQILGQGPKLLIQFQNNGVVDDSQLPKDRFSAERLKGVDSTLKIQPAKLEDSAVYLCASSKTGAETQYFGPGTRLLVL.

This chain uses TRBV28 with TRBJ1-1, with TRBD1 as a possible D gene (5 bases). V was pared by 2 bases and J by 0 bases, with 16 bases between. Germline CDR1 MDHEN, CDR2 SYDVKM. CDR3 length: 17 amino acids. CDR3 residues: CASSLPSGTAMNTEAFF. The DNA for the CDR3 is TGTGCCAGCAGTTTACCCTCCGGGACGGCCATGAACACTGAAGCTTTCTTT.

The chain links TRBV5-1 to TRBJ1-2; no firm D call. This CDR3 has 13 residues. Germline V gene sequence: CDR1 SGHRS, CDR2 YFSETQ. Trimming pared 0 bases from V and 13 bases from J, leaving 16 bases between. This chain's CDR3 is CASSLGQTKGCTF. The CDR3 nucleotides read TGCGCCAGCAGCTTGGGGCAGACCAAGGGTTGCACCTTC.

The sample holds a few counts of this clonotype. The rearrangement uses TRBV9 and TRBJ2-1, with no clear D. With 4 bases removed from V and 5 bases from J, the gap between germline ends came to 16 bases. The CDR3 is made up of 15 amino acids. Germline V gene sequence: CDR1 SGDLS, CDR2 YYNGEE. The CDR3 nucleotides read TGTGCCAGCAGCCCCCGCCGGGCTCGAGACAATGAGCAGTTCTTC. It specifies CASSPRRARDNEQFF.

The chain uses TRBV12-3 or TRBV12-4 and TRBJ2-2; no clear D gene. The V gene lost 1 base and the J gene lost 8 bases, with 11 bases spanning the gap. The CDR3 sequence is 14 residues long. In DNA, the CDR3 is TGTGCCAGCAGTTTAGGGGCGCAGATAGGGGAGCTGTTTTTT. This sequence encodes CASSLGAQIGELFF.

The J gene is TRBJ2-2, the V gene TRBV12-3 or TRBV12-4; the match to TRBD1 covers 8 bases. This CDR3 is 14 amino acids long. With V trimmed by 5 bases and J by 4 bases, 3 bases remained unmatched. CDR3 coding DNA: TGTGCCAGCAGTCAGGGGGCGCTCACCGGGGAGCTGTTTTTT. Translating gives CASSQGALTGELFF.

The V and J genes are TRBV6-2 or TRBV6-3 and TRBJ1-1, with D unclear. Germline CDR1 reads MNHEY; CDR2 reads SVGEGT. Trimming pared 6 bases from V and 2 bases from J, leaving 16 bases between. CDR3 length: 15 amino acids. Here the CDR3 reads CASSASLVLNTEAFF. The CDR3 region has the DNA TGTGCCAGCAGCGCGTCCTTGGTCCTCAACACTGAAGCTTTCTTT.